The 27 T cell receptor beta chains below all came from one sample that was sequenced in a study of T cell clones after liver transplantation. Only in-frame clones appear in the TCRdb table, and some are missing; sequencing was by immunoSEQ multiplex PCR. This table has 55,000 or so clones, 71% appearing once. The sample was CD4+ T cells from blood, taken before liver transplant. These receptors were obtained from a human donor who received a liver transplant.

The CDR3 DNA sequence: TGTGCCAGCAGTGTCGTATTCGTCCGTTACGAGCAGTACTTC. Translation gives CASSVVFVRYEQYF. The chain has TRBV6-1 and TRBJ2-7; D not certain. Germline V CDR1 and CDR2: MNHNS, SASEGT. The V and J ends lost 4 bases and 4 bases respectively, with 14 bases between them. The CDR3 totals 14 residues.

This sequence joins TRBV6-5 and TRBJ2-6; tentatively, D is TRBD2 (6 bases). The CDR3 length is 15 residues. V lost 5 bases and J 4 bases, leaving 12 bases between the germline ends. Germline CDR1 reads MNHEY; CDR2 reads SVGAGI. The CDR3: CASSLREAGANVLTF. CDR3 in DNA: TGTGCCAGCAGTCTCAGGGAGGCGGGGGCCAACGTCCTGACTTTC.

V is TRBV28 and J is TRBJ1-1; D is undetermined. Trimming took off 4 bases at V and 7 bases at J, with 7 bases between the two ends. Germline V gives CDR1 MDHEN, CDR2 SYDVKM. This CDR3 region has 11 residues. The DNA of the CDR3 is TGTGCCAGCAGTTCCGCCAGTGAAGCTTTCTTT. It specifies CASSSASEAFF.

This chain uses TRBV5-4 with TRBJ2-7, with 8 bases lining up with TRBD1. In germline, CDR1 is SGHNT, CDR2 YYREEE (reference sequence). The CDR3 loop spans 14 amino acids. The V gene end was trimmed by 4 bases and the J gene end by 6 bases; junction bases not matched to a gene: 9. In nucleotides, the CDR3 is TGTGCCAGCAGCACCGGACAGGGATCTGTCGAGCAGTACTTC. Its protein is CASSTGQGSVEQYF.

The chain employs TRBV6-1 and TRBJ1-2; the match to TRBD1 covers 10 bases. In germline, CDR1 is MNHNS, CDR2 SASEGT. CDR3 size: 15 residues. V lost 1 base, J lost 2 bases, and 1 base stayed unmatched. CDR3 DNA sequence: TGTGCCAGCAGTGAAGGGGGACAGGGGAACTATGGCTACACCTTC. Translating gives CASSEGGQGNYGYTF.

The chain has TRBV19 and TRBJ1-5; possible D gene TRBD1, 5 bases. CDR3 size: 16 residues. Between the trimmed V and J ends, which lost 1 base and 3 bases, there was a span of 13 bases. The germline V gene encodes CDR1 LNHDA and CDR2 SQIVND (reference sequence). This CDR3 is CASSIALQGYNQPQHF. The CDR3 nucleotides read TGTGCCAGTAGTATAGCCCTCCAGGGTTACAATCAGCCCCAGCATTTT.

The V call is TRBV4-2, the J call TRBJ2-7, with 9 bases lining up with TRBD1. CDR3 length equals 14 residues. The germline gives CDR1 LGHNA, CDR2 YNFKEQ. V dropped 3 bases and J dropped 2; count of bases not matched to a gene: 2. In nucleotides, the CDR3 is TGTGCCAGCAGCCAGACAGGGGGAGCCTACGAGCAGTACTTC. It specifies CASSQTGGAYEQYF.

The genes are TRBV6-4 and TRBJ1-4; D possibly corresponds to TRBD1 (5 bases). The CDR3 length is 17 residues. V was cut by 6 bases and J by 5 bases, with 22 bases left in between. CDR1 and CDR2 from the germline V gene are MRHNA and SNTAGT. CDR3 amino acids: CASRSDRLGGTNEKLFF. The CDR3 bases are TGTGCCAGCAGGTCCGACCGCCTGGGGGGAACAAATGAAAAACTGTTTTTT.

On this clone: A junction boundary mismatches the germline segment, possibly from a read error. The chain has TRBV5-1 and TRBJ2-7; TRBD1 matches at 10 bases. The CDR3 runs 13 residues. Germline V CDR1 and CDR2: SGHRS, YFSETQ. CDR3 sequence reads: CASSLEGQGTRIF. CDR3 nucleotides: TGCGCCAGCAGCTTGGAGGGACAGGGGACGAGGATCTTC.

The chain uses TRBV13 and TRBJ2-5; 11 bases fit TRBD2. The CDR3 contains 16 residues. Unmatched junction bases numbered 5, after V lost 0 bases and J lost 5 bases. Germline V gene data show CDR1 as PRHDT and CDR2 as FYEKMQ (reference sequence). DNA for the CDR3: TGTGCCAGCAGCTTAGGAATAGCGGGGGGGAAGGAGACCCAGTACTTC. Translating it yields CASSLGIAGGKETQYF.

CDR3 sequence (DNA): TGTGCCAGTAGGGATCGACAGGAATCCTACGAGCAGTACTTC. This sequence encodes CASRDRQESYEQYF. The genes are TRBV19 and TRBJ2-7; maybe TRBD1 (6 bases). The CDR3 is made up of 14 amino acids. Germline-derived CDR1 and CDR2 are LNHDA and SQIVND (reference sequence). V gave up 6 bases and J gave up 1 base, with 13 bases separating them. Based on the CDR3 plus reference TRBV19 and TRBJ2-7, the full variable domain is DGGITQSPKYLFRKEGQNVTLSCEQNLNHDAMYWYRQDPGQGLRLIYYSQIVNDFQKGDIAEGYSVSREKKESFPLTVTSAQKNPTAFYLCASRDRQESYEQYFGPGTRLTVT.

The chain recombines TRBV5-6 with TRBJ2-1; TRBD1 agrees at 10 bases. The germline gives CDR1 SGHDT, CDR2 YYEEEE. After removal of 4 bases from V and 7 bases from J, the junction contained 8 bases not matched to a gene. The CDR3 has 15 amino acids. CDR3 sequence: CASSTGTGVGNEQFF. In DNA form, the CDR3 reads TGTGCCAGCAGCACCGGGACAGGGGTTGGAAATGAGCAGTTCTTC.

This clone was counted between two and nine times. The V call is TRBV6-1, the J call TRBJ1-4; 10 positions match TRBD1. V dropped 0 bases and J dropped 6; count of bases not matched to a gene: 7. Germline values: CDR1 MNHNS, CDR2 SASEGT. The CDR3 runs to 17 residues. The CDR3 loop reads CASSEAKPGQGYEKLFF. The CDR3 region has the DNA TGTGCCAGCAGTGAAGCAAAACCGGGACAGGGGTATGAAAAACTGTTTTTT.

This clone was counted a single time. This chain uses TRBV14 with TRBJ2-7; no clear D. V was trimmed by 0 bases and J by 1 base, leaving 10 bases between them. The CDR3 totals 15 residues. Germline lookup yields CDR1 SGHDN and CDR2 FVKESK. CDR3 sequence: CASSQDRSSSYEQYF. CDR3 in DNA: TGTGCCAGCAGCCAAGATCGGTCTAGTTCCTACGAGCAGTACTTC.

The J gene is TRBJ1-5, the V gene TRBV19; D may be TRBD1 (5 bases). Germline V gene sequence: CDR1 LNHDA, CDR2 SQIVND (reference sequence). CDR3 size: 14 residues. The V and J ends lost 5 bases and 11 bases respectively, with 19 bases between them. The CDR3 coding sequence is TGTGCCAGTAGTCGGGCGGGTTTGGGGGGGACCCAGCATTTT. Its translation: CASSRAGLGGTQHF.

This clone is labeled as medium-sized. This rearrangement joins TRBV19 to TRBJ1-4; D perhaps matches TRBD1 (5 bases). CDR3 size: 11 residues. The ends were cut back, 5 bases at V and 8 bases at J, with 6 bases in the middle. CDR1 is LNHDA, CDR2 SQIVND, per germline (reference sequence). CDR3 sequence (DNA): TGTGCCAGTAGTGACAGCGAAAAACTGTTTTTT. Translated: CASSDSEKLFF.

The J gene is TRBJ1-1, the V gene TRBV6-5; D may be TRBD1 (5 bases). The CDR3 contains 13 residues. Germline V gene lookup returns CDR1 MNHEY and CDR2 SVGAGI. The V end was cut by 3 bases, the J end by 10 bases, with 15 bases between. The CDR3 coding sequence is TGTGCCAGCAGTTATTCAGGGTCTGGCACAGCTTTCTTT. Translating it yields CASSYSGSGTAFF.

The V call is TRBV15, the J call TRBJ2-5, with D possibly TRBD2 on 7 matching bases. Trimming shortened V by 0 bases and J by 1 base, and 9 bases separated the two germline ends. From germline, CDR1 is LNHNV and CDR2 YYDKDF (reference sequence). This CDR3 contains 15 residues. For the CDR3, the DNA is TGTGCCACCAGCAGAGATAGGGGGGGCCAAGAGACCCAGTACTTC. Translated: CATSRDRGGQETQYF.

CDR3 sequence (DNA): TGTGCCAGCAGCGTAGAACTAGCGGGGGGGCTCCTGCATACGCAGTATTTT. Translated: CASSVELAGGLLHTQYF. The chain has TRBV9 and TRBJ2-3, with 13 bases matching TRBD2. The CDR3 runs to 17 residues. Germline lookup yields CDR1 SGDLS and CDR2 YYNGEE. The trim removed 0 bases at V and 7 bases at J, leaving 8 bases unmatched.

The CDR3: CASSIAAAQSSYNSPLHF. CDR3 DNA sequence: TGTGCCAGTAGTATAGCGGCGGCCCAGAGCTCCTATAATTCACCCCTCCACTTT. V gene TRBV19 combines with J gene TRBJ1-6; D unresolved. This CDR3 has 18 amino acids. The V end was cut by 1 base, the J end by 0 bases, with 13 bases between. The V gene's germline CDR1 is LNHDA and CDR2 SQIVND (reference sequence).

The CDR3 loop reads CASSSAGKTGENIQYF. In DNA form, the CDR3 reads TGTGCCAGCAGTTCCGCAGGAAAAACAGGGGAAAACATTCAGTACTTC. The chain has TRBV28 and TRBJ2-4, with 7 bases that match TRBD1. The J segment lost 5 bases and the V segment lost 4 bases, leaving 11 bases of the junction unmatched. This CDR3 is built from 16 residues. Germline V gene sequence: CDR1 MDHEN, CDR2 SYDVKM. Full variable domain (missing parts from reference TRBV28 and TRBJ2-4): DVKVTQSSRYLVKRTGEKVFLECVQDMDHENMFWYRQDPGLGLRLIYFSYDVKMKEKGDIPEGYSVSREKKERFSLILESASTNQTSMYLCASSSAGKTGENIQYFGAGTRLSVL.

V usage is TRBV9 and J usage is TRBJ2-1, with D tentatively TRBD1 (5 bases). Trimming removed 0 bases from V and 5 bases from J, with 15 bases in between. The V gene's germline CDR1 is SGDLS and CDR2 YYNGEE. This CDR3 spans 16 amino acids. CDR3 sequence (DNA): TGTGCCAGCAGCGTAGAAGGGGATCCGTATAACAATGAGCAGTTCTTC. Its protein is CASSVEGDPYNNEQFF.

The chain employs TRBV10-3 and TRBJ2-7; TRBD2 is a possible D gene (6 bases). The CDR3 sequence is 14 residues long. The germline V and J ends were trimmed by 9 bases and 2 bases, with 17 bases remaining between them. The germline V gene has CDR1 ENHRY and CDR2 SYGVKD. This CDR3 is CAISKDGGTYEQYF. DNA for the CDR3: TGTGCCATTTCGAAAGATGGGGGGACCTACGAGCAGTACTTC.

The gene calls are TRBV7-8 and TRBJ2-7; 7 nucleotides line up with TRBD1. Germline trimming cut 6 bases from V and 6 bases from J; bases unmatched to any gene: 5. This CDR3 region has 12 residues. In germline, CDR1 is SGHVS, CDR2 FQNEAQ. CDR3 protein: CASSRQGREQYF. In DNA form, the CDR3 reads TGTGCCAGCAGTCGACAGGGACGCGAGCAGTACTTC. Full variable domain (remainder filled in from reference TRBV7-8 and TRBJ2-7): GAGVSQSPRYKVAKRGQDVALRCDPISGHVSLFWYQQALGQGPEFLTYFQNEAQLDKSGLPSDRFFAERPEGSVSTLKIQRTQQEDSAVYLCASSRQGREQYFGPGTRLTVT.

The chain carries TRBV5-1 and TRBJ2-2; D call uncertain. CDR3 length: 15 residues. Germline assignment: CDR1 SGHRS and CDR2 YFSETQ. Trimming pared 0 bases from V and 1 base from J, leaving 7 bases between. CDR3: CASSLGGRNTGELFF. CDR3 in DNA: TGCGCCAGCAGCTTGGGTGGCAGGAACACCGGGGAGCTGTTTTTT.

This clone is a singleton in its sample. The CDR3 loop reads CASSIPTGGHQPQHF. The DNA for the CDR3 is TGTGCCAGTAGTATCCCGACAGGAGGTCATCAGCCCCAGCATTTT. The chain joins TRBV19 to TRBJ1-5, with D maybe TRBD1 (6 bases). This CDR3 spans 15 amino acids. Germline CDR1 is LNHDA and CDR2 is SQIVND (reference sequence). Trimming removed 3 bases from V and 5 bases from J, with 14 bases in between. Combining the CDR3 with reference TRBV19 and TRBJ1-5 gives the whole variable domain DGGITQSPKYLFRKEGQNVTLSCEQNLNHDAMYWYRQDPGQGLRLIYYSQIVNDFQKGDIAEGYSVSREKKESFPLTVTSAQKNPTAFYLCASSIPTGGHQPQHFGDGTRLSIL.

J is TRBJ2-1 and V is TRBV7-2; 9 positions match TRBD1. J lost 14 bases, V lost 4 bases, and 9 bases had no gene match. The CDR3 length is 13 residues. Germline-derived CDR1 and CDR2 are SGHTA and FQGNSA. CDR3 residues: CASSSHRDREEFF. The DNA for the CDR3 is TGTGCCAGCAGCTCACACCGGGACAGGGAGGAGTTCTTC.